This T cell receptor beta chain was sequenced for a study of T cells in Graves' hyperthyroidism and ophthalmopathy. On the study more broadly: Peripheral blood was drawn at first diagnosis, prior to all treatment. Points from the study as a whole: The majority of expanded thyroid clonotypes above 0.001 also appeared in blood.

Diagnosis of hyperthyroidism was new in patients aged 18 to 65, and its duration was under 2 months. The study excluded patients with uncontrolled infection, other autoimmune disease, pregnancy or lactation. This clonotype was recorded at least ten times. No antigen is known for it. The CDR3 is 18 residues long. V shed 2 bases and J 7 bases; nucleotides not matched to a gene: 15. CDR1 SNHLY and CDR2 FYNNEI come from the germline V gene. Amplification of TCR beta CDR3 regions used RNA as the template. RT-PCR in the first round (using the HTBI primer set) targeted the TCR CDR3. TCRdb analysed the multiplex PCR reads with MiXCR anew, one entry per CDR3 protein. The sample holds 300,000 to 400,000 distinct CDR3 sequences, approximately 14% seen once.

The sample consisted of blood. This chain connects TRBV2 to TRBJ2-2; 8 bases agree with TRBD1. This TCR was recovered from a woman in her sixties with Graves' hyperthyroidism. This chain's CDR3 is CASSEMPPRQGSNGELFF. The CDR3 DNA sequence: TGTGCCAGCAGTGAAATGCCGCCACGACAGGGGTCGAACGGGGAGCTGTTTTTT.